These 16 T cell receptor beta chains share one sample of origin, sequenced in a study of T cells in Graves' hyperthyroidism and ophthalmopathy. Researchers amplified the TCR beta CDR3 regions from RNA transcripts. HTBI primers were the set used in a first-round RT-PCR of the TCR CDR3. TCRdb reanalysed the multiplex PCR reads using MiXCR and keeps one entry per CDR3 protein. The table has some 460,000 distinct CDR3 sequences, about 15% seen once; the top ten hold roughly 13%. Material for sequencing was blood. The receptor source for this set is a young woman with Graves' hyperthyroidism.

In this sample, this clonotype turned up many times. This sequence joins TRBV12-3 or TRBV12-4 and TRBJ2-7, with D possibly matching TRBD1 (5 bases). The CDR3 length is 12 residues. With 7 bases removed from V and 2 bases from J, the gap between germline ends came to 9 bases. The CDR3 DNA reads as TGTGCCAGCACCCAGGACACCTACGAGCAGTACTTC. This gives the protein CASTQDTYEQYF.

Many counts were recorded for this clonotype. The CDR3 sequence is CASSLEGRTQYF. As DNA, the CDR3 is TGTGCCAGCAGCTTAGAGGGACGGACGCAGTATTTT. V usage is TRBV7-9 and J usage is TRBJ2-3; perhaps D is TRBD1 or TRBD2 (5 bases each). V lost 1 base, J lost 9 bases, and 8 bases lay in between. CDR1 and CDR2 from the germline V gene are SEHNR and FQNEAQ (reference sequence). There are 12 residues in the CDR3.

This clonotype appeared many times. V gene TRBV3-1 combines with J gene TRBJ1-1, with D possibly being TRBD1 (6 bases). Germline CDR1 reads LGHDT; CDR2 reads YNNKEL (reference sequence). With 3 bases removed from V and 5 bases from J, the gap between germline ends came to 10 bases. The length of the CDR3 is 13 residues. The CDR3 loop reads CASSHATGTEAFF. Written as DNA, the CDR3 is TGTGCCAGCAGCCATGCTACAGGGACTGAAGCTTTCTTT.

This clonotype was observed many times. The V call is TRBV20-1, the J call TRBJ2-5, with TRBD1 identical over 9 bases. CDR1 DFQATT and CDR2 SNEGSKA come from the germline V gene (reference sequence). Trimming at V came to 5 bases and at J to 7 bases, leaving 8 bases not matched to a gene. This CDR3 contains 13 residues. The CDR3 protein is CSAPTGGPGTQYF. Written as DNA, the CDR3 is TGCAGTGCTCCTACAGGGGGCCCTGGGACCCAGTACTTC.

This chain uses TRBV7-2 with TRBJ1-4, with D uncertain. This CDR3 is built from 15 residues. The V and J ends lost 3 bases and 6 bases respectively, with 14 bases between them. Germline CDR1 and CDR2: SGHTA and FQGNSA. The CDR3 DNA follows: TGTGCCAGCAGCTTGGGAATGGGGATATATGAAAAACTGTTTTTT. Its protein is CASSLGMGIYEKLFF.

V is TRBV6-5 and J is TRBJ2-2; possible D gene TRBD2, 5 bases. The CDR3 consists of 15 residues. Germline CDR1 is MNHEY and CDR2 is SVGAGI. V was cut by 1 base and J by 0 bases, with 6 bases left in between. CDR3 in DNA: TGTGCCAGCAGTTACTTCGGGACGAACACCGGGGAGCTGTTTTTT. Its translation is CASSYFGTNTGELFF.

This clonotype was seen at least ten times. Written as DNA, the CDR3 is TGCAGCGTAACAAGACAGGTCGGGACCCAGTACTTC. Amino acids: CSVTRQVGTQYF. This rearrangement joins TRBV29-1 to TRBJ2-5, with a weak D call TRBD1 (6 bases). V gave up 6 bases and J gave up 7 bases, with 15 bases separating them. The CDR3 loop spans 12 amino acids. The germline gives CDR1 SQVTM, CDR2 ANQGSEA.

This clonotype has a count of ten or more. The chain is built from TRBV3-1 and TRBJ2-5; 13 nucleotides match TRBD2. CDR3 length equals 16 residues. Germline assignment: CDR1 LGHDT and CDR2 YNNKEL (reference sequence). The trim removed 3 bases at V and 4 bases at J, leaving 5 bases unmatched. The DNA of the CDR3 is TGTGCCAGCAGCCATGGACTAGCGGGAGCAGTAGAGACCCAGTACTTC. Protein product: CASSHGLAGAVETQYF.

J is TRBJ2-1 and V is TRBV12-3 or TRBV12-4; no reliable D call. The CDR3 has 15 amino acids. Between the trimmed V and J ends, which lost 0 bases and 4 bases, there was a span of 10 bases. The CDR3 here is CASSLAGYAYNEQFF. The CDR3 bases are TGTGCCAGCAGTTTAGCAGGGTATGCATACAATGAGCAGTTCTTC.

The V gene is TRBV12-3 or TRBV12-4, the J gene TRBJ2-3, with 11 bases aligning to TRBD2. J gave up 2 bases and V 6 bases, and 7 bases lay outside the gene matches. The CDR3 consists of 16 residues. The CDR3 region has the DNA TGTGCCAGCAGCACCGGACTAGCGGGCATCACAGATACGCAGTATTTT. This gives the protein CASSTGLAGITDTQYF.

The gene calls are TRBV7-2 and TRBJ2-2, with D possibly matching TRBD1 (5 bases). Per germline, CDR1 SGHTA and CDR2 FQGNSA. The V end was cut by 5 bases, the J end by 4 bases, with 17 bases between. The CDR3 loop spans 16 amino acids. The CDR3 DNA reads as TGTGCCAGCAGCAAACAATCAGGGCAGGGCACCGGGGAGCTGTTTTTT. Translating gives CASSKQSGQGTGELFF. The full variable domain, completed using reference TRBV7-2 and TRBJ2-2, is GAGVSQSPSNKVTEKGKDVELRCDPISGHTALYWYRQSLGQGLEFLIYFQGNSAPDKSGLPSDRFSAERTGGSVSTLTIQRTQQEDSAVYLCASSKQSGQGTGELFFGEGSRLTVL.

CDR3: CAISVLASGGGELFF. The CDR3 DNA is TGTGCCATCAGTGTCCTAGCGAGCGGGGGCGGGGAGCTGTTTTTT. The V call is TRBV10-3, the J call TRBJ2-2; 8 nucleotides align to TRBD2. This CDR3 spans 15 amino acids. Trimming removed 4 bases from V and 7 bases from J; junction bases left unmatched: 8. Germline V gene sequence: CDR1 ENHRY, CDR2 SYGVKD.

This chain connects TRBV6-5 to TRBJ1-6; D uncertain. CDR3 length: 19 residues. The V end lost 0 bases, the J end lost 0 bases, and 15 bases lay between the germline ends. Germline V gene lookup returns CDR1 MNHEY and CDR2 SVGAGI. The CDR3 region is CASSYSARHLSSYNSPLHF. CDR3 in DNA: TGTGCCAGCAGTTACTCGGCTCGACACCTGAGCTCCTATAATTCACCCCTCCACTTT.

V usage is TRBV4-1 and J usage is TRBJ1-6, with unresolved D. This CDR3 region has 15 residues. The germline gives CDR1 MGHRA, CDR2 YSYEKL. V dropped 6 bases and J dropped 4 bases, with 13 bases sitting between them. The CDR3, as DNA: TGCGCCAGCAGTGTGTACGACGGATATAATTCACCCCTCCACTTT. This sequence encodes CASSVYDGYNSPLHF.

The rearrangement uses TRBV9 and TRBJ1-2; 10 bases fit TRBD1. The CDR3 has 14 amino acids. V trimming: 3 bases; J trimming: 8 bases; junction bases outside the gene matches: 7. Germline V gene data show CDR1 as SGDLS and CDR2 as YYNGEE. CDR3 sequence (DNA): TGTGCCAGCAGCGCCGGACAGGGGGGAAGCGGCTACACCTTC. Translation gives CASSAGQGGSGYTF. Combining the CDR3 with reference TRBV9 and TRBJ1-2 gives the whole variable domain DSGVTQTPKHLITATGQRVTLRCSPRSGDLSVYWYQQSLDQGLQFLIQYYNGEERAKGNILERFSAQQFPDLHSELNLSSLELGDSALYFCASSAGQGGSGYTFGSGTRLTVV.

In its sample, this clonotype was seen many times. In nucleotides, the CDR3 is TGTGCCAGCAGTTTAGGGGGTAGTTTCGGGGGTACCATATATTTT. This codes for CASSLGGSFGGTIYF. V gene TRBV28 combines with J gene TRBJ1-3, with a weak D call TRBD1 (5 bases). Germline V CDR1 and CDR2: MDHEN, SYDVKM. There are 15 residues in the CDR3. The germline V and J ends were trimmed by 2 bases and 10 bases, with 18 bases remaining between them. The full variable domain, in which reference TRBV28 and TRBJ1-3 provide the parts outside the CDR3, is DVKVTQSSRYLVKRTGEKVFLECVQDMDHENMFWYRQDPGLGLRLIYFSYDVKMKEKGDIPEGYSVSREKKERFSLILESASTNQTSMYLCASSLGGSFGGTIYFGEGSWLTVV.